This TCR beta chain is from a study of T cell responses to AZD1222 COVID-19 vaccine. Clones were read by immunoSEQ multiplex PCR, and TCRdb kept only the in-frame ones, dropping some. Among about 140,000 clones listed, around 90% were seen once. V lost 2 bases, J lost 4 bases, and 22 bases lay in between. Germline lookup yields CDR1 LGHNA and CDR2 YNFKEQ. The CDR3 has 18 residues. The source is an adult who received the AZD1222 COVID-19 vaccine. The specimen comprised peripheral blood, sampled 28 days after the second AZD1222 dose. The rearrangement joins TRBV4-2 to TRBJ2-3, with a possible D match to TRBD2 (6 bases). CDR3 loop: CASSQQTGLILRPDTQYF. DNA for the CDR3: TGTGCCAGCAGCCAACAAACGGGACTCATTTTAAGGCCAGATACGCAGTATTTT.